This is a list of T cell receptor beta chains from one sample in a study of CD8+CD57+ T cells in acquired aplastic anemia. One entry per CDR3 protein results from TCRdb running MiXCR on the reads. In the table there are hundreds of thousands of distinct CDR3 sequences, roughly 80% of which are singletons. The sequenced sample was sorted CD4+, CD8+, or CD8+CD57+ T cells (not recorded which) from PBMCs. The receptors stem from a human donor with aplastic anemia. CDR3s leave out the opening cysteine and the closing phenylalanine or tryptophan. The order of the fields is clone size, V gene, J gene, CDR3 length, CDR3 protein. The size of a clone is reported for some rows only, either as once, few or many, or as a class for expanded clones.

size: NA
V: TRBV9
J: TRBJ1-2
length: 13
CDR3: ASSGGEGCSYAYT

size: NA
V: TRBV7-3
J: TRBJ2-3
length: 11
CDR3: ASGDGATDAQH

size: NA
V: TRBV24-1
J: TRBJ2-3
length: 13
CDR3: ATSDSTGPGDTQY

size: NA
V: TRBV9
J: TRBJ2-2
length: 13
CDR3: ASSGGADTQYFLF

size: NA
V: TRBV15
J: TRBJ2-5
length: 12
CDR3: ATSRLSGQETQY

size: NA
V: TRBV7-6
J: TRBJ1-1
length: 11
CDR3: ASSLGWVPEGA

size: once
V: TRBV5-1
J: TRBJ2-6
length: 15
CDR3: ASTVWSIPTGANVLT

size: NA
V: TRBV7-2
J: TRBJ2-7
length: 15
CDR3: ASTLTGGAFTSYEQY

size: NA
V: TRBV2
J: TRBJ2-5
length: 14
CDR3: ASSFGLAVVGETQY

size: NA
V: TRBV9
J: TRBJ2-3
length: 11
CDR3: ASGEGSDTPYF